Sequencing of this T cell receptor (beta chain) was carried out in a study of shared clonotypes between healthy human individuals. CD45RO negativity and positive selection for CCR7 defined naive CD8 cells, a population that excluded terminally differentiated effector memory CD45RA+ cells. Study conclusions and caveats: With a few donors compared, about 5.2% of naive CD4 clonotypes were shared. Blood was the sole source, and tissue repertoires probably differ.

Notes on this clone: Its specificity is not known.

The authors' processing: In the immunoSEQ data, sequences were junction-only and lacked quality scores, so filtering differed. TCRdb's table, derived via immunoSEQ multiplex PCR, lists solely in-frame clones and lacks some. D and trimming come from the DNA, and the V and J calls and clone size come from that table. The top ten hold 0.25% to 0.35% of the sample, which has about 580,000 clones, 98% seen once. J lost 7 bases, V lost 4 bases, and 5 bases had no gene match. From germline, CDR1 is MNHEY and CDR2 SMNVEV (reference sequence). The CDR3 length is 15 residues. Sequenced: naive CD8+ T cells sorted from blood. J is TRBJ2-1 and V is TRBV27; 12 bases map to TRBD2. This TCR came from a man aged 25-40 years in good health. This chain's CDR3 is CASSWSTSGSNEQFF. CDR3 in DNA: TGTGCCAGCAGTTGGTCGACTAGCGGGAGTAATGAGCAGTTCTTC.